This T cell receptor (beta chain) was obtained from a study of T-cell memory formation after mild COVID-19. Regarding the study as a whole: Mostly located in CM and EM were contracting CD4+ clones, with contracting CD8+ clones located in EMRA.

Trimming removed 0 bases from V and 2 bases from J, with 14 bases in between. This CDR3 has 16 residues. The germline V gene has CDR1 MNHEY and CDR2 SVGAGI. TCRdb processed the 5' RACE reads anew with MiXCR; each CDR3 protein has one entry. Altogether 540,000 or so distinct CDR3 sequences are present, about 20% being singletons, with the ten largest covering roughly an eighth. This clonotype was counted between two and nine times. Its specificity is not known. Sequenced: PBMCs or a T cell subset sorted from them (not recorded which). The receptor was isolated from an adult woman who had mild COVID-19 (a few samples of this study predate the infection). Cell type and time point are not known. The chain carries TRBV6-5 and TRBJ2-7; D gene ambiguous. The CDR3, as DNA: TGTGCCAGCAGTTACTCGATAAGCGACGGCGCCTACGAGCAGTACTTC. It yields the protein CASSYSISDGAYEQYF.